This TCR beta chain was captured by sequencing in a study of CD4+ T cells in melanoma. General study points: In melanoma, neoantigen-specific CD4+ T cells reportedly differed in differentiation state.

This table comes from immunoSEQ multiplex PCR, and its TCRdb copy is limited to in-frame clones, with some not included. Of some 150,000 clones in the sample, around 90% were seen once. Details on this clone: Its antigen is undetermined.

Looked up from germline, CDR1 is SQVTM and CDR2 is ANQGSEA. This CDR3 region has 10 residues. Trimming removed 4 bases at V and 7 bases at J, with 4 bases between. The TCR was taken from a human donor with melanoma. The chain joins TRBV29-1 to TRBJ1-4, with unresolved D. CDR3 loop: CSVVSEKLFF. In nucleotides, the CDR3 is TGCAGCGTTGTTAGTGAAAAACTGTTTTTT.